This is a list of T cell receptor beta chains from one sample in a study of cytomegalovirus exposure and HLA in healthy donors. Repertoires were generated with immunoSEQ multiplex PCR, while TCRdb's copy carries only in-frame clones and drops some. This sample has some 140,000 clones; around 72% occur once, and the top ten carry about 1.2%. Sequencing used PBMCs. These receptors were obtained from a woman in her thirties or forties in good health and CMV-seronegative. The CDR3 runs from the conserved cysteine through the conserved F or W. The D gene is left open where the match is weak. Some rows have no size entry. The others give once, few or many, or a class for an expanded clone.

CASSKGGGTRSYNEQFF,TGTGCCAGCAGCAAGGGGGGGGGTACTCGCTCCTACAATGAGCAGTTCTTC,-,TRBJ2-1,-,TRBV9
CSSSFQGGITEAFF,TGTTCCAGCAGCTTCCAGGGTGGAATCACTGAAGCTTTCTTT,-,TRBJ1-1,-,TRBV7-9
CASSLGEWGVAGNTIYF,TGTGCCAGCAGCTTAGGCGAGTGGGGGGTTGCTGGAAACACCATATATTTT,-,TRBJ1-3,-,TRBV7-9
CASIRDREVGNQPQHF,TGTGCCAGCATTAGGGACAGGGAAGTCGGCAATCAGCCCCAGCATTTT,-,TRBJ1-5,TRBD1,TRBV2
CASSFNGQGGYTF,TGTGCCAGCAGTTTTAACGGACAGGGCGGCTACACCTTC,-,TRBJ1-2,TRBD1,TRBV27
CAISESEGEAFF,TGTGCCATCAGTGAGTCGGAGGGGGAAGCTTTCTTT,-,TRBJ1-1,-,TRBV10-3
CASNVWQGNTGELFF,TGTGCCAGCAATGTATGGCAGGGGAATACCGGGGAGCTGTTTTTT,once,TRBJ2-2,-,TRBV7-9
CASSPVSYEQYF,TGCGCCAGCAGTCCCGTCTCCTACGAGCAGTACTTC,-,TRBJ2-7,-,TRBV10-1
CASSDRQGVKPQHF,TGTGCCAGCAGTGATAGACAGGGTGTAAAGCCCCAGCATTTT,few,TRBJ1-5,TRBD1,TRBV2
CASSLVVSGNTIYF,TGTGCCAGCAGCTTAGTAGTCTCTGGAAACACCATATATTTT,-,TRBJ1-3,-,TRBV11-2
CASSVLDRVVETQYF,TGTGCCAGCAGTGTATTGGACAGGGTCGTTGAGACCCAGTACTTC,-,TRBJ2-5,TRBD1,TRBV6-1
CASSLFDRFYGYTF,TGTGCCAGCAGTTTATTCGACAGGTTCTATGGCTACACCTTC,-,TRBJ1-2,-,TRBV28
CASSLLGGGRPSQETQYF,TGTGCCAGCAGTTTACTAGGGGGGGGGAGGCCCTCTCAAGAGACCCAGTACTTC,-,TRBJ2-5,-,TRBV28
CASSLGQGAYEQYF,TGTGCCAGCAGCTTGGGACAGGGGGCCTACGAGCAGTACTTC,-,TRBJ2-7,TRBD1,TRBV5-5
CATSRALTGQGAYEQYF,TGTGCCACCAGCAGAGCCTTAACGGGACAGGGAGCCTACGAGCAGTACTTC,-,TRBJ2-7,TRBD1,TRBV15
CASRDTKTGNTIYF,TGTGCCAGCAGAGATACAAAGACTGGAAACACCATATATTTT,-,TRBJ1-3,-,TRBV6-5
CASSPFSRDSHGYTF,TGTGCCAGCAGCCCGTTTTCCAGGGACAGCCATGGCTACACCTTC,-,TRBJ1-2,TRBD1,TRBV7-2
CASRLVSAEYTDTQYF,TGTGCCAGCAGACTAGTAAGCGCGGAATACACAGATACGCAGTATTTT,-,TRBJ2-3,-,TRBV27
CASSYQVSSYNEQFF,TGTGCCAGCAGCTACCAGGTTAGCTCCTACAATGAGCAGTTCTTC,once,TRBJ2-1,-,TRBV11-1
CASSLSLGQVYNEQFF,TGTGCCAGCAGTTTATCGCTGGGACAGGTATACAATGAGCAGTTCTTC,-,TRBJ2-1,TRBD1,TRBV27
CASSPRQGSDTQYF,TGTGCCAGCAGCCCCAGACAGGGATCCGATACGCAGTATTTT,-,TRBJ2-3,TRBD1,TRBV9
CASSLEDSPIDGYTF,TGTGCCAGCAGCTTGGAAGACAGCCCCATTGACGGCTACACCTTC,-,TRBJ1-2,-,TRBV5-6
CASKVALNTGELFF,TGTGCCAGCAAGGTAGCACTGAACACCGGGGAGCTGTTTTTT,few,TRBJ2-2,-,TRBV10-3
CASSSLIVENYGYTF,TGTGCCAGCAGCTCACTGATCGTTGAAAACTATGGCTACACCTTC,few,TRBJ1-2,-,TRBV13
CASSLSPSGQRYEQYF,TGCGCCAGCAGCTTGTCCCCTTCGGGACAACGCTACGAGCAGTACTTC,-,TRBJ2-7,-,TRBV5-1
CASSLAPVGPNQPQHF,TGCGCCAGCAGCTTGGCCCCGGTGGGCCCCAATCAGCCCCAGCATTTT,once,TRBJ1-5,-,TRBV5-1
CASSFGVFNTQYF,TGTGCCAGCAGTTTCGGGGTCTTTAATACGCAGTATTTT,-,TRBJ2-3,-,TRBV6-5
CASSEGQGNSPLHF,TGCGCCAGCAGCGAGGGACAGGGCAATTCACCCCTCCACTTT,-,TRBJ1-6,TRBD1,TRBV5-1
CASSQRTGEMNTEAFF,TGTGCCAGCAGTCAACGGACAGGGGAGATGAACACTGAAGCTTTCTTT,-,TRBJ1-1,TRBD1,TRBV27
CSARGGNTYEQYF,TGCAGCGCCCGGGGGGGGAACACCTACGAGCAGTACTTC,-,TRBJ2-7,TRBD2,TRBV29-1